These T cell receptor beta chains were read from a single sample in a study of cytomegalovirus exposure and HLA in healthy donors. Profiled with immunoSEQ multiplex PCR; TCRdb holds only in-frame clones, not every one. The table has about 310,000 clones, roughly 88% seen once. The sequenced sample consisted of PBMCs. These receptors were obtained from a man aged 25 to 45 in good health and CMV-seronegative. Each CDR3 is given with its conserved first and last residue. D genes are given only for firm matches. Some rows have no size entry. The others give once, few or many, or a class for an expanded clone.

cdr3_nt: TGTGCCAGCAGTTACTCGGGTCCAGGGGGCGCAAGTGGCTACACCTTC
cdr3_aa: CASSYSGPGGASGYTF
j_call: TRBJ1-2
v_call: TRBV6-5
d_call: TRBD1
clone_size: few

cdr3_nt: TGTGCCAGCAGTTCGCCAGCGGGGCCTACCTACGAGCAGTACTTC
cdr3_aa: CASSSPAGPTYEQYF
j_call: TRBJ2-7
v_call: TRBV5-8
d_call: TRBD2
clone_size: NA

cdr3_nt: TGCAGCGTCGGACCGGAGACGGACAGTCACTATGGCTACACCTTC
cdr3_aa: CSVGPETDSHYGYTF
j_call: TRBJ1-2
v_call: TRBV29-1
d_call: NA
clone_size: NA

cdr3_nt: TGTGCCAGCAGCCCACTAGCGGGGGGGCCTGAGCAGTTCTTC
cdr3_aa: CASSPLAGGPEQFF
j_call: TRBJ2-1
v_call: TRBV7-8
d_call: TRBD2
clone_size: NA

cdr3_nt: TGCGCCAGCAGCCAAGGGGAGGGCTATAATTCACCCCTCCACTTT
cdr3_aa: CASSQGEGYNSPLHF
j_call: TRBJ1-6
v_call: TRBV4-1
d_call: NA
clone_size: NA

cdr3_nt: TGTGCCAGCAGCGACGGACAGGCCTACGAGCAGTACTTC
cdr3_aa: CASSDGQAYEQYF
j_call: TRBJ2-7
v_call: TRBV6-5
d_call: TRBD1
clone_size: NA

cdr3_nt: TGTGCCAGCAGTACCGGGAGCGGGGGGGCCGATGAGCAGTTCTTC
cdr3_aa: CASSTGSGGADEQFF
j_call: TRBJ2-1
v_call: TRBV6-1
d_call: TRBD2
clone_size: NA

cdr3_nt: TGTGCCAGCTGGCCAGGGGGCGAAGAGCAGTACTTC
cdr3_aa: CASWPGGEEQYF
j_call: TRBJ2-7
v_call: TRBV2
d_call: TRBD1
clone_size: NA

cdr3_nt: TGTGCCAGCAGCTTGGAGGGGGACTACGAGCAGTACTTC
cdr3_aa: CASSLEGDYEQYF
j_call: TRBJ2-7
v_call: TRBV5-6
d_call: NA
clone_size: NA

cdr3_nt: TGCAGCGTAGACAGGGACCTGAACACTGAAGCTTTCTTT
cdr3_aa: CSVDRDLNTEAFF
j_call: TRBJ1-1
v_call: TRBV29-1
d_call: TRBD1
clone_size: once

cdr3_nt: TGCGCCAGCAGACAGGGACAGGGCCCTCTTTTGAACACTGAAGCTTTCTTT
cdr3_aa: CASRQGQGPLLNTEAFF
j_call: TRBJ1-1
v_call: TRBV5-1
d_call: TRBD1
clone_size: NA

cdr3_nt: TGTGCCAGCAGCTTAGCCTCTACAGGGAACACTGAAGCTTTCTTT
cdr3_aa: CASSLASTGNTEAFF
j_call: TRBJ1-1
v_call: TRBV7-9
d_call: NA
clone_size: NA

cdr3_nt: TGTGCCAGCAGTGCGATGGGACAGAGCTACGAGCAGTACTTC
cdr3_aa: CASSAMGQSYEQYF
j_call: TRBJ2-7
v_call: TRBV2
d_call: TRBD1
clone_size: NA

cdr3_nt: TGTGCCAGCAGCCTACAGGGTAGCTCCTACGAGCAGTACTTC
cdr3_aa: CASSLQGSSYEQYF
j_call: TRBJ2-7
v_call: TRBV27
d_call: NA
clone_size: few

cdr3_nt: TGTGCCAGTAGTTCCTTCGACAGGGGGCTGATCAATCAGCCCCAGCATTTT
cdr3_aa: CASSSFDRGLINQPQHF
j_call: TRBJ1-5
v_call: TRBV19
d_call: TRBD1
clone_size: few

cdr3_nt: TGTGCCAGCTCACCACCCTGGGGACAGGGTATTTCCCCCCTCCACTTT
cdr3_aa: CASSPPWGQGISPLHF
j_call: TRBJ1-6
v_call: TRBV18
d_call: TRBD1
clone_size: few

cdr3_nt: TGCGCCAGCAGCCTCCGGACAGGGGAGGGGGCCTATGGCTACACCTTC
cdr3_aa: CASSLRTGEGAYGYTF
j_call: TRBJ1-2
v_call: TRBV4-3
d_call: TRBD1
clone_size: once

cdr3_nt: TGTGCCAGCACCCTGGACACGCATAGCAATCAGCCCCAGCATTTT
cdr3_aa: CASTLDTHSNQPQHF
j_call: TRBJ1-5
v_call: TRBV2
d_call: NA
clone_size: once

cdr3_nt: TGTGCCAGCAGCTCAAGGACTAGCTCTTACGATACGCAGTATTTT
cdr3_aa: CASSSRTSSYDTQYF
j_call: TRBJ2-3
v_call: TRBV7-2
d_call: TRBD2
clone_size: NA

cdr3_nt: TGTGCCTGGAGTGTGGGACAGGGGCTTGAAGCTTTCTTT
cdr3_aa: CAWSVGQGLEAFF
j_call: TRBJ1-1
v_call: TRBV30
d_call: TRBD1
clone_size: NA

cdr3_nt: TGCGCCAGCGCGAGGACAGGTCTGGAAAAACTGTTTTTT
cdr3_aa: CASARTGLEKLFF
j_call: TRBJ1-4
v_call: TRBV5-1
d_call: TRBD1
clone_size: NA

cdr3_nt: TGTGCCAGCAGCCCGTTCCGAGGTCTCACTGAAGCTTTCTTT
cdr3_aa: CASSPFRGLTEAFF
j_call: TRBJ1-1
v_call: TRBV7-2
d_call: NA
clone_size: NA

cdr3_nt: TGTGCCAGCAGTTACTCGGGACAGGGCGGTTCACCCCTCCACTTT
cdr3_aa: CASSYSGQGGSPLHF
j_call: TRBJ1-6
v_call: TRBV6-5
d_call: TRBD1
clone_size: NA

cdr3_nt: TGTGCCAGCAGCCCGGGAGGGACTAGCGTTTCAGATACGCAGTATTTT
cdr3_aa: CASSPGGTSVSDTQYF
j_call: TRBJ2-3
v_call: TRBV7-2
d_call: TRBD2
clone_size: NA

cdr3_nt: TGTGCCAGTAGTGCGCTGGACAGGGGCGACGAGCAGTACTTC
cdr3_aa: CASSALDRGDEQYF
j_call: TRBJ2-7
v_call: TRBV19
d_call: TRBD1
clone_size: NA

cdr3_nt: TGTGCCACCAGCAGAGATAGGGGGCTGAGCACTGAAGCTTTCTTT
cdr3_aa: CATSRDRGLSTEAFF
j_call: TRBJ1-1
v_call: TRBV15
d_call: TRBD1
clone_size: NA

cdr3_nt: TGTGCCAGCAGTGTAGGGACAGGAGCCTATAATTCACCCCTCCACTTT
cdr3_aa: CASSVGTGAYNSPLHF
j_call: TRBJ1-6
v_call: TRBV6-1
d_call: TRBD1
clone_size: NA

cdr3_nt: TGTGCCAGCAGCCCGGGGCCGGACAGGGGCAACTATGGCTACACCTTC
cdr3_aa: CASSPGPDRGNYGYTF
j_call: TRBJ1-2
v_call: TRBV5-4
d_call: TRBD1
clone_size: NA

cdr3_nt: TGTGCCAGCAGCTCACTTGACAGAGAAGAGACCCAGTACTTC
cdr3_aa: CASSSLDREETQYF
j_call: TRBJ2-5
v_call: TRBV11-2
d_call: NA
clone_size: NA

cdr3_nt: TGTGCCAGCAGCTTAGTGAGAGCGAACACCGGGGAGCTGTTTTTT
cdr3_aa: CASSLVRANTGELFF
j_call: TRBJ2-2
v_call: TRBV7-8
d_call: NA
clone_size: NA

cdr3_nt: TGTGCCAGTAGGCCCCAGGGGTCATTTGGAAACACCATATATTTT
cdr3_aa: CASRPQGSFGNTIYF
j_call: TRBJ1-3
v_call: TRBV19
d_call: NA
clone_size: NA

cdr3_nt: TGTGCCAGCAGATCGATAGCGGGGGGGAGCACAGATACGCAGTATTTT
cdr3_aa: CASRSIAGGSTDTQYF
j_call: TRBJ2-3
v_call: TRBV6-4
d_call: TRBD2
clone_size: NA

cdr3_nt: TGTGCCAGCAGCGTCGATAGCGGGGGAGATACGCAGTATTTT
cdr3_aa: CASSVDSGGDTQYF
j_call: TRBJ2-3
v_call: TRBV9
d_call: TRBD2
clone_size: NA

cdr3_nt: TGTGCCAGCAGTTACTGGACGGGGGGGCGGTACAATGAGCAGTTCTTC
cdr3_aa: CASSYWTGGRYNEQFF
j_call: TRBJ2-1
v_call: TRBV6-5
d_call: TRBD2
clone_size: NA

cdr3_nt: TGTGCCAGCAGCCCCGCTCTGGTAGACGGGATCCTACTCCATGAAAAACTGTTTTTT
cdr3_aa: CASSPALVDGILLHEKLFF
j_call: TRBJ1-4
v_call: TRBV5-6
d_call: NA
clone_size: NA

cdr3_nt: TGCGCCAGCTCCGCCAGGGTCCGGACAGGGCGCACTGAAGCTTTCTTT
cdr3_aa: CASSARVRTGRTEAFF
j_call: TRBJ1-1
v_call: TRBV4-1
d_call: TRBD1
clone_size: NA

cdr3_nt: TGTGCCAGCGGCCCCTTGTTGGCGGGGGTCACAGATACGCAGTATTTT
cdr3_aa: CASGPLLAGVTDTQYF
j_call: TRBJ2-3
v_call: TRBV6-6
d_call: TRBD2
clone_size: NA

cdr3_nt: TGTGCCAGCAGAGCTAGCGGGGCCTACGAGCAGTACTTC
cdr3_aa: CASRASGAYEQYF
j_call: TRBJ2-7
v_call: TRBV6-1
d_call: TRBD2
clone_size: NA

cdr3_nt: TGTGCCAGCACATCTAGCGGGGTGAGCTCCTACAATGAGCAGTTCTTC
cdr3_aa: CASTSSGVSSYNEQFF
j_call: TRBJ2-1
v_call: TRBV7-9
d_call: TRBD2
clone_size: NA